This paragraph reports one T cell receptor (beta chain). As yet, its antigen is unknown. V lost 0 bases and J lost 11, with 16 bases in between. Per the germline V gene, CDR1 is LGHDT and CDR2 is YNNKEL (reference sequence). The CDR3 runs to 14 residues. The authors ran a second PCR of 7 to 11 cycles using a sample-barcoded 5' primer and a J-beta primer mix. Every cDNA molecule bore a tag from a template-switch adaptor containing 12 random nucleotides. TCRdb re-called the 5' RACE reads with MiXCR, one entry per CDR3 protein. The sample includes hundreds of thousands of distinct CDR3 sequences, roughly 26% of them seen just once. The entry originates in a study of blood T cells in healthy people across ages. Study-wide findings and caveats: CMV status of donors was not determined, possibly confounding expanded clonotype changes.

Researchers report isolating at least 6 million PBMCs per sample. The sequenced sample was blood. This chain uses TRBV3-1 with TRBJ2-5; D is unresolved. The TCR originated in an elderly woman in good health. The CDR3 DNA is TGTGCCAGCAGCCAAGAGAGAACGGTCAGCAAGCAGTACTTC. Translated: CASSQERTVSKQYF.